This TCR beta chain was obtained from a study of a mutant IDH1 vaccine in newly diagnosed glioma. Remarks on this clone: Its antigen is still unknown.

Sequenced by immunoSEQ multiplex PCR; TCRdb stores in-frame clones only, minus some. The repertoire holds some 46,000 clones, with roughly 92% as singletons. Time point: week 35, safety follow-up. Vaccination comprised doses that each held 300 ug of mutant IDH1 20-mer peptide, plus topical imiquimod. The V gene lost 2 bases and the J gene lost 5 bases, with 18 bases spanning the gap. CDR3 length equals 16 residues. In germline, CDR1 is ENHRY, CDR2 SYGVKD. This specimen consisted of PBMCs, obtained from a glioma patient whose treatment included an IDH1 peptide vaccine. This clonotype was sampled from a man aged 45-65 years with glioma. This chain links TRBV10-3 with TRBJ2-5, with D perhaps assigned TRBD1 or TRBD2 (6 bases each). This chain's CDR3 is CAISETAQGREETQYF. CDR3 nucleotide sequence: TGTGCCATCAGTGAGACCGCACAGGGCCGGGAGGAGACCCAGTACTTC.